The rows below give T cell receptor beta chains drawn from one sample of a study of long-term antiretroviral therapy in people with HIV. TCRdb's copy holds only in-frame clones and misses some; the assay was immunoSEQ multiplex PCR. This repertoire shows 30,000 to 35,000 clones, around 74% found once; its top ten account for around 3.7%. The source material was unsorted PBMCs, sampled 3 years after starting antiretroviral therapy. These receptors were obtained from a man in his fifties or sixties with HIV. Each CDR3 is given with its conserved first and last residue. A D gene is named only where the DNA matches it firmly. Clone size is stated in some rows and not others, as once, few, many or a class when expanded.

>TRBJ2-1|TRBV27|.|.
CASSLSSRQKQFF
TGTGCCAGCAGTTTATCGTCCAGGCAGAAGCAGTTCTTC
>TRBJ1-1|TRBV9|.|.
CASSVAGHTEAFF
TGTGCCAGCAGCGTAGCAGGTCACACAGAAGCTTTCTTT
>TRBJ1-6|TRBV6-4|.|few
CASSEVNSPLHF
TGTGCCAGCAGTGAGGTTAATTCACCCCTCCACTTT
>TRBJ2-7|TRBV4-2|TRBD2|.
CASSQLEGLGEYEQYF
TGTGCCAGCAGCCAATTGGAGGGACTAGGGGAATACGAGCAGTACTTC
>TRBJ1-2|TRBV27|.|.
CASSRGGPGNGYTF
TGTGCCAGCAGCCGGGGCGGGCCAGGAAACGGCTACACCTTC
>TRBJ2-1|TRBV7-9|TRBD2|.
CASSLRDGLAEGEQFF
TGTGCCAGCAGCTTACGGGACGGACTAGCTGAGGGTGAGCAGTTCTTC
>TRBJ2-4|TRBV7-8|TRBD1|.
CASSTGTGSGIQYF
TGTGCCAGCAGCACCGGGACAGGGTCGGGGATTCAGTACTTC
>TRBJ1-1|TRBV5-4|.|.
CASSLFGTEAFF
TGTGCCAGCAGCTTGTTTGGGACTGAAGCTTTCTTT
>TRBJ1-1|TRBV5-1|.|.
CASRVQGPNTEAFF
TGCGCCAGCAGGGTCCAGGGACCGAACACTGAAGCTTTCTTT
>TRBJ2-4|TRBV7-2|.|few
CASSVQGGNIQYF
TGTGCCAGCAGCGTACAGGGAGGCAACATTCAGTACTTC
>TRBJ2-3|TRBV7-2|TRBD2|.
CASSLAIGRGSTDTQYF
TGTGCCAGCAGCTTAGCCATCGGGCGGGGGAGCACAGATACGCAGTATTTT
>TRBJ2-7|TRBV6-6|.|.
CASSYSKGSDEQYF
TGTGCCAGCAGTTACAGTAAGGGCTCAGACGAGCAGTACTTC
>TRBJ2-3|TRBV7-9|.|few
CASSLGVSTDTQYF
TGTGCCAGCAGCTTAGGAGTAAGCACAGATACGCAGTATTTT
>TRBJ2-3|TRBV7-2|.|.
CASSPRTLGGALQRDTQYF
TGTGCCAGCAGCCCCCGGACCTTAGGCGGAGCCCTACAACGGGATACGCAGTATTTT
>TRBJ1-6|TRBV7-2|.|few
CASSLDTFNSPLHF
TGTGCCAGCAGCTTAGACACCTTTAATTCACCCCTCCACTTT
>TRBJ1-5|TRBV13|TRBD1|few
CASSLGQGGQPQHF
TGTGCCAGCAGCTTAGGACAGGGGGGTCAGCCCCAGCATTTT
>TRBJ1-4|TRBV11-2|TRBD1|.
CASSLGFTGGPNEKLFF
TGTGCCAGCAGCTTAGGTTTCACAGGGGGCCCCAATGAAAAACTGTTTTTT
>TRBJ1-6|TRBV25-1|.|few
CASSESVHSPLHF
TGTGCCAGCAGTGAATCCGTCCATTCACCCCTCCACTTT
>TRBJ2-4|TRBV4-3|TRBD1|.
CASSLNPGQGNIQYF
TGCGCCAGCAGCCTTAACCCGGGACAGGGGAACATTCAGTACTTC
>TRBJ1-2|TRBV12-5|.|.
CANVKSDHRYTF
TGTGCCAACGTAAAAAGCGACCACAGGTACACCTTC